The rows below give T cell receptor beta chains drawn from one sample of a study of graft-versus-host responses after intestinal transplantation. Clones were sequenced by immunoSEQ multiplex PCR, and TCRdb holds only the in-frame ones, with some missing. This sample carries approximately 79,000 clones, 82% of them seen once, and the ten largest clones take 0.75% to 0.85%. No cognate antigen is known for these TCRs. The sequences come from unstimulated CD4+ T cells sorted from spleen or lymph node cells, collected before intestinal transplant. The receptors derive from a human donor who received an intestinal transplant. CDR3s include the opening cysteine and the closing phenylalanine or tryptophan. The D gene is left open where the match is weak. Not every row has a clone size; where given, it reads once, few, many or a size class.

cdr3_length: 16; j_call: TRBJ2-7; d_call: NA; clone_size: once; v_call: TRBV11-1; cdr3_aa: CASSRRSVFTSYEQYF; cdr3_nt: TGTGCCAGCAGCCGCCGTAGTGTTTTCACCTCCTACGAGCAGTACTTC
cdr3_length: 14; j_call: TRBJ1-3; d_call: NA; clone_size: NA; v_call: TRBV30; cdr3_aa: CAWSVGGGANTIYF; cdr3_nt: TGTGCCTGGAGTGTGGGAGGGGGGGCGAACACCATATATTTT
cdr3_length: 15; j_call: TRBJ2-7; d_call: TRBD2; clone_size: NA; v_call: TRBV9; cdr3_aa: CASSGGLADSYEQYF; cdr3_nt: TGTGCCAGCAGCGGCGGACTAGCGGACTCCTACGAGCAGTACTTC
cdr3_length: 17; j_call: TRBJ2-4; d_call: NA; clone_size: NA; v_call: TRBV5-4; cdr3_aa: CASSLMGGLLGKNIQYF; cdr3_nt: TGTGCCAGCAGCTTGATGGGCGGACTCCTAGGCAAAAACATTCAGTACTTC
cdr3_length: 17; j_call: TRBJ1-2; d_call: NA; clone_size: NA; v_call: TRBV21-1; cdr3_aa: CASSKKEARSGEYGYTF; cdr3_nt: TGTGCCAGCAGCAAAAAGGAGGCCAGGAGCGGAGAGTATGGCTACACCTTC
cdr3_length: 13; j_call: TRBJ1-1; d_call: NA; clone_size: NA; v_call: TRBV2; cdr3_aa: CASTKTAATEAFF; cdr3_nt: TGTGCCAGCACTAAGACAGCCGCTACTGAAGCTTTCTTT
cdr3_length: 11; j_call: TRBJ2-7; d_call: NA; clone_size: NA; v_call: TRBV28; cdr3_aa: CASGGHYEQYF; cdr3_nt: TGTGCCTCTGGCGGACACTACGAGCAGTACTTC
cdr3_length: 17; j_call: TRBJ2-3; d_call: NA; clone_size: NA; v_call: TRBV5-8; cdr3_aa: CASSLAIEGLGADTQYF; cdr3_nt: TGTGCCAGCAGCTTGGCAATCGAGGGATTGGGAGCAGATACGCAGTATTTT
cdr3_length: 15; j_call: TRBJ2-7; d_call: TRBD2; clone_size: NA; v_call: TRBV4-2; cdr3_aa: CASSQDGLADAGQYF; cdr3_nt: TGTGCCAGCAGCCAAGATGGACTAGCGGACGCCGGGCAGTACTTC
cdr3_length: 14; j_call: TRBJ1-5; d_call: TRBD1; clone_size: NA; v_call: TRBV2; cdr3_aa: CASANRGGNQPQHF; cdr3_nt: TGTGCCAGCGCAAACAGGGGCGGCAATCAGCCCCAGCATTTT
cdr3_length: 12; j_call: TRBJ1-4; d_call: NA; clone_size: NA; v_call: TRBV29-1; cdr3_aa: CSVRSGNEKLFF; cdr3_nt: TGCAGCGTTAGGTCGGGGAATGAAAAACTGTTTTTT
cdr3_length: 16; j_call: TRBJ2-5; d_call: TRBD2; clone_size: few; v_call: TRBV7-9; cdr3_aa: CASSLRAGGYQETQYF; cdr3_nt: TGTGCCAGCAGCTTACGAGCGGGAGGGTACCAAGAGACCCAGTACTTC
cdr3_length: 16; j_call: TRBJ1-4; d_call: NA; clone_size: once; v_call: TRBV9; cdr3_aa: CASSVGVTGLNEKLFF; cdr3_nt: TGTGCCAGCAGCGTAGGAGTAACGGGATTAAATGAAAAACTGTTTTTT
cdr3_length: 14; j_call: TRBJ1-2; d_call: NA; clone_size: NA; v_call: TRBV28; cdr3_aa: CASRVGDTGYGYTF; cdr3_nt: TGTGCCAGCAGGGTCGGGGACACCGGTTATGGCTACACCTTC
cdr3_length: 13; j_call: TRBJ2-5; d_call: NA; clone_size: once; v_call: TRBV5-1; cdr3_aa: CASSLILEETQYF; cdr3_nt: TGCGCCAGCAGCTTGATACTAGAAGAGACCCAGTACTTC
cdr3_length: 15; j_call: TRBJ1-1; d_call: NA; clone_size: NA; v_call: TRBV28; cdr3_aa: CASSPGLIANTEAFF; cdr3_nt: TGTGCCAGCAGTCCAGGATTAATCGCGAACACTGAAGCTTTCTTT
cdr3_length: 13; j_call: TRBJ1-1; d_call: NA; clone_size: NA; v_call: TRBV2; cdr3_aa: CASRPTPNTEAFF; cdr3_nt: TGTGCCAGCAGACCGACACCGAACACTGAAGCTTTCTTT
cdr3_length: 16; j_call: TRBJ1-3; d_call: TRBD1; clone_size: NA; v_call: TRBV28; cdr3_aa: CASSLLFRGSGNTIYF; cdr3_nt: TGTGCCAGCAGTTTATTATTCAGGGGGTCCGGAAACACCATATATTTT
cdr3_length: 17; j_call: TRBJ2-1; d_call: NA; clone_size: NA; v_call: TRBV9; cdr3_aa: CASSVGGTQPSYNEQFF; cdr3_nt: TGTGCCAGCAGCGTCGGCGGGACGCAACCCTCCTACAATGAGCAGTTCTTC
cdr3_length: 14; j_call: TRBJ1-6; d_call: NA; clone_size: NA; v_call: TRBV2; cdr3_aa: CASSVGVTTSPLHF; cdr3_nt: TGTGCCAGCAGCGTCGGCGTGACTACCTCACCCCTCCACTTT
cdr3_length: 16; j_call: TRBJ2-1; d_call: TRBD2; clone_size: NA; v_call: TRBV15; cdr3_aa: CATSRGTSGSFDEQFF; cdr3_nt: TGTGCCACCAGCAGGGGGACTAGCGGGAGTTTTGATGAGCAGTTCTTC
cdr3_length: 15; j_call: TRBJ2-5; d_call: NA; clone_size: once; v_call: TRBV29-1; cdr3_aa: CSTSLMAGDQETQYF; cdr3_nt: TGCAGCACTTCCCTGATGGCCGGGGACCAAGAGACCCAGTACTTC
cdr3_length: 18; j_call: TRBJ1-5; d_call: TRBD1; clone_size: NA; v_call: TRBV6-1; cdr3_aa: CASSEAPGGLYSNQPQHF; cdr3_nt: TGTGCCAGCAGTGAAGCCCCAGGGGGGCTGTATAGCAATCAGCCCCAGCATTTT
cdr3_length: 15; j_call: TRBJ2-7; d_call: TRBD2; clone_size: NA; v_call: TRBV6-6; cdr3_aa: CASTLLAGGSYEQYF; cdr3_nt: TGTGCCAGCACCCTACTAGCGGGGGGCTCCTACGAGCAGTACTTC
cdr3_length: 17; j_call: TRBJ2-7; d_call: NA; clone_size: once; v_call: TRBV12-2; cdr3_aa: CASRLGVHRLNSYEQYF; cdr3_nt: TGTGCAAGTCGCTTAGGGGTCCACAGGCTGAACTCCTACGAGCAGTACTTC
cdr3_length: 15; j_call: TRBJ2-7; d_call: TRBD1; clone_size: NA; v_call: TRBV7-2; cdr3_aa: CASSPTGTAYNEQYF; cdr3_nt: TGTGCCAGCAGCCCCACCGGGACAGCCTACAACGAGCAGTACTTC
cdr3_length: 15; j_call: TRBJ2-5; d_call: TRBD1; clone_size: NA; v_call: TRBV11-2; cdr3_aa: CASSTPRGIGRAQYF; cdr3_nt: TGTGCCAGCAGCACCCCCAGGGGGATAGGGCGGGCCCAGTACTTC
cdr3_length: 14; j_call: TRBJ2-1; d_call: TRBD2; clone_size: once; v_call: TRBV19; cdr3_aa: CASSILGRVNEQFF; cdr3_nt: TGTGCCAGTAGTATCTTAGGGAGGGTGAATGAGCAGTTCTTC
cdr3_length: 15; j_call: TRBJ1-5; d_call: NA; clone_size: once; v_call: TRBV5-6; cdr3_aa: CASTTMGGGRQPQHF; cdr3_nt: TGTGCCAGCACCACAATGGGCGGGGGACGCCAGCCCCAGCATTTT
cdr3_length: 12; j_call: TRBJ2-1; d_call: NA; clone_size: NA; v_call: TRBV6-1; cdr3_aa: CASTPTYNEQFF; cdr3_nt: TGTGCCAGCACTCCGACATACAATGAGCAGTTCTTC
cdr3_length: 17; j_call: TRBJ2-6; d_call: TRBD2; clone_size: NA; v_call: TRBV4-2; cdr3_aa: CASSGRREGAGWGVLTF; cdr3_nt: TGTGCCAGCAGCGGACGCAGGGAGGGAGCAGGCTGGGGCGTCCTGACTTTC
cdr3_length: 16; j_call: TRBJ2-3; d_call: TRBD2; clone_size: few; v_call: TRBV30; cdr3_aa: CAWSRGAGGFTDTQYF; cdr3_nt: TGTGCCTGGAGTCGGGGAGCGGGGGGTTTCACAGATACGCAGTATTTT
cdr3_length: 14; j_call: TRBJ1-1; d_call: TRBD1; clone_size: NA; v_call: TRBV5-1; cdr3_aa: CASYRDRGDTEAFF; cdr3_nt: TGCGCCAGCTACCGGGACAGGGGAGACACTGAAGCTTTCTTT
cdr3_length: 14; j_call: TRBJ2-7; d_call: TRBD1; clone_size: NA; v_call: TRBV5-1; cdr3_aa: CASRSRDRYHEQYF; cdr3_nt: TGCGCCAGCCGCTCCAGGGACAGGTATCACGAGCAGTACTTC
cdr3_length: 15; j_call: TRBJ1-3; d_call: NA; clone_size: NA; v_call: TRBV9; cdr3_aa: CASSVAPGGFNTIYF; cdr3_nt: TGTGCCAGCAGCGTAGCTCCCGGGGGTTTCAACACCATATATTTT
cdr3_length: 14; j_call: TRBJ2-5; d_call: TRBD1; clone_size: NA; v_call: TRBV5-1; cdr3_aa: CASGHRDSQETQYF; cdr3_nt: TGCGCCAGCGGCCACCGGGACAGCCAAGAGACCCAGTACTTC
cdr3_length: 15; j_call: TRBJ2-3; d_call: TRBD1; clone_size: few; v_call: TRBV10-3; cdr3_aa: CASGQGSSRADTQYF; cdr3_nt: TGTGCCAGTGGACAGGGGAGTAGTAGGGCAGATACGCAGTATTTT
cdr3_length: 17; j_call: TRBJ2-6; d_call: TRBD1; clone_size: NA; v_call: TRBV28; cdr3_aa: CASSPGQGAPGANVLTF; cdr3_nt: TGTGCCAGCAGCCCCGGACAGGGGGCGCCCGGGGCCAACGTCCTGACTTTC
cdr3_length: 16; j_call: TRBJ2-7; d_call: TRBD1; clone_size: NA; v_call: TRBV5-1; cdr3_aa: CASSPLLGTGAYEQYF; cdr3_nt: TGCGCCAGCAGCCCTCTACTCGGGACAGGGGCCTACGAGCAGTACTTC
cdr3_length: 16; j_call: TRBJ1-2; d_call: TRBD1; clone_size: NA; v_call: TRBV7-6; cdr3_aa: CASSLYWRDRRYGYTF; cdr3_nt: TGTGCCAGCAGCCTCTATTGGCGGGACAGACGCTATGGCTACACCTTC
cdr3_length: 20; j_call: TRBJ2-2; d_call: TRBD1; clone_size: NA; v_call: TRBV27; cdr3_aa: CASSLPAPTTGTANTGELFF; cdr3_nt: TGTGCCAGCAGTTTGCCTGCTCCCACCACCGGGACAGCAAACACCGGGGAGCTGTTTTTT
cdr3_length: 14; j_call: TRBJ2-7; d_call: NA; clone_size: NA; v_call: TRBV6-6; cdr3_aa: CASSPSGHSYEQYF; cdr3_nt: TGTGCCAGCAGTCCCTCAGGCCACTCCTACGAGCAGTACTTC
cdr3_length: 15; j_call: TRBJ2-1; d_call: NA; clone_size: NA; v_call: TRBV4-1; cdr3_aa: CASSTYREGHNEQFF; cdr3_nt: TGCGCCAGCAGCACCTACAGGGAGGGACACAATGAGCAGTTCTTC
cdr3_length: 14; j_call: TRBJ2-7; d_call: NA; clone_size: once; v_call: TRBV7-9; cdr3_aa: CASSSPNRAHEQYF; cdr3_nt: TGTGCCAGCAGTTCCCCTAACAGGGCACACGAGCAGTACTTC
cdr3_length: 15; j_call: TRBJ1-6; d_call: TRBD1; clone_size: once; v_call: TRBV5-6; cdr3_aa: CASSSPGQGDSPLHF; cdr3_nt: TGTGCCAGCAGCTCCCCTGGACAGGGTGATTCACCCCTCCACTTT
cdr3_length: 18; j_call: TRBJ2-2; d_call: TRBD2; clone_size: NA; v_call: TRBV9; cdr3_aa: CASSKLAGGFANTGELFF; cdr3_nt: TGTGCCAGCAGCAAACTAGCGGGAGGGTTCGCGAACACCGGGGAGCTGTTTTTT
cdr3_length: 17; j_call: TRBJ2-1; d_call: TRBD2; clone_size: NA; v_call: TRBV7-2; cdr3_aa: CASSSLLAGGPRDEQFF; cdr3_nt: TGTGCCAGCAGCTCCCTGCTAGCGGGAGGGCCAAGGGATGAGCAGTTCTTC
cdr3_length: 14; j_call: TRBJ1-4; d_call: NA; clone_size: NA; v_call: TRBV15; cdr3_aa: CATSKGSTNEKLFF; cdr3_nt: TGTGCCACCAGCAAGGGGTCGACTAATGAAAAACTGTTTTTT
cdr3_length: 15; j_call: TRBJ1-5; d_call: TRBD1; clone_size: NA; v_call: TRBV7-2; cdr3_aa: CASSSKPGGGQPQHF; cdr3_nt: TGTGCCAGCAGCTCGAAACCAGGGGGAGGTCAGCCCCAGCATTTT
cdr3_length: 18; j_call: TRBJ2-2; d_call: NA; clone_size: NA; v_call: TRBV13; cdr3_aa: CASSLAPGLQGGTGELFF; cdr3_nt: TGTGCCAGCAGCTTAGCCCCGGGCTTACAGGGGGGGACCGGGGAGCTGTTTTTT
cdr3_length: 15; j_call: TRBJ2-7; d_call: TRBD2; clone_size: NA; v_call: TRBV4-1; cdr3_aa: CASSQDRERGYEQYF; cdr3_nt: TGCGCCAGCAGCCAAGACAGGGAGCGGGGATACGAGCAGTACTTC
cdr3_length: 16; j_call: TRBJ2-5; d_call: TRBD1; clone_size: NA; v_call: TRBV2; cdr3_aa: CASSEISTGIRETQYF; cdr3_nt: TGTGCCAGCAGTGAAATCTCGACAGGGATTCGAGAGACCCAGTACTTC
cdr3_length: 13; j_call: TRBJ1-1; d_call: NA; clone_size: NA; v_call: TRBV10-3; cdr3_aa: CAITSTRGTEAFF; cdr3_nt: TGTGCCATCACCTCCACCAGGGGTACTGAAGCTTTCTTT
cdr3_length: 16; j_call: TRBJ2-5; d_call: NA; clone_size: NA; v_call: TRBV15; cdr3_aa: CATSRDRLEYRSTQYF; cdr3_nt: TGTGCCACCAGCAGAGATCGTTTGGAGTACCGATCGACCCAGTACTTC
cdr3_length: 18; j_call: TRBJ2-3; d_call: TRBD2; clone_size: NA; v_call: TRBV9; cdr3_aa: CASSVRGVAGGSTDTQYF; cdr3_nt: TGTGCCAGCAGCGTTAGAGGGGTAGCGGGGGGCAGTACAGATACGCAGTATTTT
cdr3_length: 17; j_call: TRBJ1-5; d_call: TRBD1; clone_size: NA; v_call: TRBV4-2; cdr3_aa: CASSQDPGQYSNQPQHF; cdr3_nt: TGTGCCAGCAGCCAAGACCCGGGACAGTATAGCAATCAGCCCCAGCATTTT
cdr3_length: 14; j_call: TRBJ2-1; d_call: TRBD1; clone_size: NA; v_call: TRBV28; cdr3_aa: CASSSGTGLMVRFF; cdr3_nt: TGTGCCAGCAGTTCGGGGACAGGGTTGATGGTGCGGTTCTTC
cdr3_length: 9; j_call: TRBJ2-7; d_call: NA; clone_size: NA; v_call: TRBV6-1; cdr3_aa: CASPYEQYF; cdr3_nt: TGTGCCAGCCCGTACGAGCAGTACTTC
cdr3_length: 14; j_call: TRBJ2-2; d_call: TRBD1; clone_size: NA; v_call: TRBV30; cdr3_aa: CAWRRQGSTGELFF; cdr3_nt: TGTGCCTGGCGCCGACAGGGTAGCACCGGGGAGCTGTTTTTT
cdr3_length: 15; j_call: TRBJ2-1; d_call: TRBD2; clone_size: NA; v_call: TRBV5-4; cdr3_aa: CASSYLGGGYNEQFF; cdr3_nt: TGTGCCAGCAGTTACCTGGGGGGAGGGTACAATGAGCAGTTCTTC